This passage covers 25 T cell receptor beta chains from one sample sequenced in a study of T cell responses to AZD1222 COVID-19 vaccine. Sequencing used immunoSEQ multiplex PCR; TCRdb keeps in-frame clones, though not all of them. The sample has tens of thousands of clones; about nine tenths are singletons. Sequences were derived from peripheral blood, sampled 28 days after the second AZD1222 dose. These receptors all stem from an adult who received the AZD1222 COVID-19 vaccine.

The chain is built from TRBV6-5 and TRBJ1-1; 8 bases are shared with TRBD1. CDR1 is MNHEY, CDR2 SVGAGI, per germline. This CDR3 is 13 amino acids long. Losses at the gene ends were 9 bases for V and 1 base for J; bases not matched to a gene: 4. CDR3 loop: CASQGARNTEAFF. The CDR3 DNA reads as TGTGCCAGTCAGGGGGCAAGGAACACTGAAGCTTTCTTT.

This clone was picked up one time. This chain uses TRBV11-3 with TRBJ2-3, with D perhaps TRBD2 (5 bases). The CDR3 consists of 15 residues. Per the germline V gene, CDR1 is SGHNT and CDR2 is YENEEA. Trimming pared 6 bases from V and 6 bases from J, leaving 19 bases between. The CDR3 DNA reads TGTGCCAGCAGTCCCGGACGGCGGGCAGAGGATACGCAGTATTTT. Translated: CASSPGRRAEDTQYF.

This clone was recorded once. In DNA, the CDR3 is TGTGCCAGCACCTTACCTCAAGAGACCCAGTACTTC. It yields the protein CASTLPQETQYF. The chain uses TRBV21-1 and TRBJ2-5. TRBV21-1 is recorded as a pseudogene. The CDR3 sequence is 12 residues long.

The J gene is TRBJ1-5, the V gene TRBV12-3 or TRBV12-4; D is unclear. V lost 6 bases to trimming and J lost 0 bases, with 3 bases between them. CDR3 length equals 12 residues. The CDR3 reads CASRASNQPQHF. The CDR3 region has the DNA TGTGCCAGCAGGGCTAGCAATCAGCCCCAGCATTTT.

The chain joins TRBV7-3 to TRBJ2-3; unclear D gene. Trimming removed 5 bases from V and 1 base from J, with 10 bases in between. The germline CDR1 and CDR2 sequences are SGHTA and FQGTGA. This CDR3 contains 14 residues. The CDR3 DNA reads TGTGCCAGCAGCCCCCAAGGTCGCACAGATACGCAGTATTTT. The encoded protein is CASSPQGRTDTQYF. The variable domain in full, completed from reference TRBV7-3 and TRBJ2-3, reads GAGVSQTPSNKVTEKGKYVELRCDPISGHTALYWYRQSLGQGPEFLIYFQGTGAADDSGLPNDRFFAVRPEGSVSTLKIQRTERGDSAVYLCASSPQGRTDTQYFGPGTRLTVL.

This chain uses TRBV11-3 with TRBJ2-1, with TRBD2 identical over 14 bases. Germline loops: CDR1 SGHNT, CDR2 YENEEA. The CDR3 consists of 16 residues. The ends lost 4 bases at V and 7 bases at J; junction bases unmatched: 6. The CDR3 coding sequence is TGTGCCAGCAGCTCCGGGACTAGCGGGGGAAATAATGAGCAGTTCTTC. Its translation is CASSSGTSGGNNEQFF.

This chain links TRBV28 with TRBJ1-2, with no clear D. The CDR3 covers 13 residues. Trimming left V 10 bases short and J 3 bases short, with 15 bases between. Germline V gene sequence: CDR1 MDHEN, CDR2 SYDVKM. The CDR3: CATNPDGYYGYTF. The CDR3, as DNA: TGTGCCACCAACCCCGACGGATACTATGGCTACACCTTC.

The chain links TRBV12-5 to TRBJ2-7; tentatively, D is TRBD2 (5 bases). Looked up from germline, CDR1 is LGHNT and CDR2 is FRNRAP. Trimming stripped 5 bases from V and 0 bases from J, with 11 bases between. This CDR3 region has 14 residues. The DNA for the CDR3 is TGTGCTAGTGGTCCCCCGACTAACTCCTACGAGCAGTACTTC. Its protein product is CASGPPTNSYEQYF.

The CDR3 protein is CASSLTGRRGNSYNEQFF. In nucleotides, the CDR3 is TGTGCCAGCAGTTTAACCGGGAGGAGGGGTAACTCCTACAATGAGCAGTTCTTC. The chain carries TRBV28 and TRBJ2-1, with 7 bases matching TRBD2. J was trimmed by 0 bases and V by 2 bases; bases with no gene match: 10. CDR3 size: 18 residues. Germline lookup yields CDR1 MDHEN and CDR2 SYDVKM. Full variable domain (outside the CDR3, taken from reference TRBV28 and TRBJ2-1): DVKVTQSSRYLVKRTGEKVFLECVQDMDHENMFWYRQDPGLGLRLIYFSYDVKMKEKGDIPEGYSVSREKKERFSLILESASTNQTSMYLCASSLTGRRGNSYNEQFFGPGTRLTVL.

The J gene is TRBJ1-1, the V gene TRBV18, with 8 bases lining up with TRBD1. Trimming took 11 bases from V and 5 from J; bases not matched to a gene: 10. Germline CDR1 reads KGHSH; CDR2 reads LQKENI. The CDR3 length is 13 residues. This chain's CDR3 is CAGTGTGGTEAFF. The CDR3 DNA is TGTGCCGGAACCGGGACAGGAGGGACTGAAGCTTTCTTT.

The V and J genes are TRBV9 and TRBJ2-3; a possible D gene is TRBD1 (5 bases). Germline assignment: CDR1 SGDLS and CDR2 YYNGEE. The CDR3 extends over 15 amino acids. V was cut by 3 bases and J by 2 bases, with 13 bases left in between. In DNA, the CDR3 is TGTGCCAGCAGCGGCCGACAGCCACCCACAGATACGCAGTATTTT. This translates into CASSGRQPPTDTQYF.

The chain uses TRBV2 and TRBJ2-2, with unresolved D. V lost 4 bases to trimming and J lost 3 bases, with 6 bases between them. CDR1 is SNHLY, CDR2 FYNNEI, per germline. The CDR3 runs to 13 residues. CDR3 residues: CASSVSHTGELFF. CDR3 coding DNA: TGTGCCAGCAGTGTGAGCCACACCGGGGAGCTGTTTTTT. Complete variable domain (other parts from reference TRBV2 and TRBJ2-2): EPEVTQTPSHQVTQMGQEVILRCVPISNHLYFYWYRQILGQKVEFLVSFYNNEISEKSEIFDDQFSVERPDGSNFTLKIRSTKLEDSAMYFCASSVSHTGELFFGEGSRLTVL.

V usage is TRBV19 and J usage is TRBJ2-2; TRBD2 matches at 12 bases. Per germline, CDR1 LNHDA and CDR2 SQIVND (reference sequence). This CDR3 region has 18 residues. V gave up 1 base and J gave up 6 bases; unmatched junction bases: 9. The CDR3 DNA follows: TGTGCCAGTAGTATAGCTTCTAGCGGGGGGGGCCCGGCCGGGGAGCTGTTTTTT. Encoded protein: CASSIASSGGGPAGELFF.

The genes are TRBV29-1 and TRBJ1-2, with unresolved D. V was trimmed by 4 bases and J by 4 bases, leaving 1 base between them. The length of the CDR3 is 9 residues. The germline gives CDR1 SQVTM, CDR2 ANQGSEA. CDR3 sequence: CSVGYGYTF. CDR3 DNA sequence: TGCAGCGTTGGCTATGGCTACACCTTC.

The CDR3 DNA reads as TGTGCCAGCAGCTTAGTGGGAGGGCCGACTGAGCAGTTCTTC. It codes for CASSLVGGPTEQFF. The rearrangement uses TRBV7-2 and TRBJ2-1; 7 positions match TRBD2. Germline CDR1 reads SGHTA; CDR2 reads FQGNSA. V lost 1 base, J lost 9 bases, and 6 bases stayed unmatched. This CDR3 spans 14 amino acids.

This clone came up once. V and J are TRBV27 and TRBJ1-2; 9 bases agree with TRBD1. Per the germline V gene, CDR1 is MNHEY and CDR2 is SMNVEV (reference sequence). The CDR3 length is 15 residues. The J segment lost 0 bases and the V segment lost 5 bases, leaving 4 bases of the junction unmatched. The CDR3 coding sequence is TGTGCCAGCAGTGCGAGGGACAGGGCTAACTATGGCTACACCTTC. Translated: CASSARDRANYGYTF.

This chain uses TRBV29-1 with TRBJ1-2; D not resolved. CDR1 and CDR2 from the germline V gene are SQVTM and ANQGSEA. The CDR3 consists of 14 residues. V lost 6 bases and J 5 bases, leaving 19 bases between the germline ends. This CDR3 is CSVGGVQVEYGYTF. The DNA of the CDR3 is TGCAGCGTGGGAGGCGTGCAGGTGGAATATGGCTACACCTTC.

This rearrangement joins TRBV18 to TRBJ2-1, with 9 bases matching TRBD1. This CDR3 region has 14 residues. Germline V gene data show CDR1 as KGHSH and CDR2 as LQKENI. With V trimmed by 3 bases and J by 3 bases, 0 bases remained unmatched. The CDR3 reads CASSPGQGYNEQFF. Written as DNA, the CDR3 is TGTGCCAGCTCACCGGGACAGGGCTACAATGAGCAGTTCTTC.

The chain combines TRBV4-2 with TRBJ1-5; D unresolved. This CDR3 region has 13 residues. Germline V gene sequence: CDR1 LGHNA, CDR2 YNFKEQ. V lost 0 bases and J lost 5, with 5 bases in between. DNA for the CDR3: TGTGCCAGCAGCCAAGATGGGGATCAGCCCCAGCATTTT. It codes for CASSQDGDQPQHF.

In this sample, this clone turned up once. Written as DNA, the CDR3 is TGTGCCAGCAGTTTTGCAGGTTGGGCACAGGGGGCGATCAGTGATGGCTACACCTTC. It specifies CASSFAGWAQGAISDGYTF. This chain joins TRBV28 and TRBJ1-2; 9 nucleotides match TRBD1. With 3 bases clipped from V and 6 bases from J, the junction kept 20 bases outside the gene matches. There are 19 residues in the CDR3. The germline CDR1 and CDR2 sequences are MDHEN and SYDVKM.

This chain uses TRBV2 with TRBJ1-2; D is unresolved. V lost 3 bases and J lost 0, with 11 bases in between. This CDR3 region has 15 residues. From germline, CDR1 is SNHLY and CDR2 FYNNEI. CDR3 protein: CASSEEHLANYGYTF. For the CDR3, the DNA is TGTGCCAGCAGTGAGGAGCACTTAGCTAACTATGGCTACACCTTC.

This rearrangement joins TRBV14 to TRBJ2-7; no clear D gene. Germline V gene data show CDR1 as SGHDN and CDR2 as FVKESK. Trimming took off 0 bases at V and 3 bases at J, with 12 bases between the two ends. This CDR3 has 15 amino acids. The CDR3 is CASSQDHGEDYEQYF. The CDR3 bases are TGTGCCAGCAGCCAAGACCATGGAGAGGACTACGAGCAGTACTTC.

The rearrangement uses TRBV5-1 and TRBJ2-3; D remains unclear. V shed 6 bases and J shed 0 bases, with 11 bases lying between them. The germline gives CDR1 SGHRS, CDR2 YFSETQ. This CDR3 is 14 amino acids long. In DNA, the CDR3 is TGCGCCAGCACCGAGTTCTCTAGCACAGATACGCAGTATTTT. The encoded protein is CASTEFSSTDTQYF. The full variable domain, rest sourced from reference TRBV5-1 and TRBJ2-3, is KAGVTQTPRYLIKTRGQQVTLSCSPISGHRSVSWYQQTPGQGLQFLFEYFSETQRNKGNFPGRFSGRQFSNSRSEMNVSTLELGDSALYLCASTEFSSTDTQYFGPGTRLTVL.

This chain uses TRBV20-1 with TRBJ1-5; D gene uncertain. The CDR3 is made up of 13 amino acids. V was clipped by 3 bases and J by 3 bases, with 9 bases between them. The germline gives CDR1 DFQATT, CDR2 SNEGSKA (reference sequence). The CDR3 is CSASRGHNQPQHF. As DNA, the CDR3 is TGCAGTGCTAGTAGAGGGCACAATCAGCCCCAGCATTTT.

The chain is built from TRBV7-2 and TRBJ1-5; perhaps TRBD1 as D (5 bases). This CDR3 is 15 amino acids long. The V end lost 5 bases, the J end lost 4 bases, and 15 bases lay between the germline ends. Germline V gene data show CDR1 as SGHTA and CDR2 as FQGNSA. Here the CDR3 reads CASSALGVGNQPQHF. Written as DNA, the CDR3 is TGTGCCAGCAGCGCGTTGGGGGTTGGTAATCAGCCCCAGCATTTT.